This T cell receptor (beta chain) appears in the sequencing data of a study of blood T cell repertoires in COVID-19. Study overall: From T cells, B-cell-depleted T cells, or PBMCs came the material, which was cDNA or gDNA.

Sequencing was performed with immunoSEQ multiplex PCR; in TCRdb, only in-frame clones are kept and a portion is missing. The profile shows around 150,000 clones, 92% of them singletons. Enrollment of patients from Seattle took place during active infection, with longitudinal follow-up. There are 15 residues in the CDR3. Germline CDR1 reads SGHNT; CDR2 reads YYREEE (reference sequence). Trimming took 0 bases from V and 9 from J; bases not matched to a gene: 2. The clonotype originates from a man aged 30 to 39 with COVID-19, enrolled during active disease. This chain joins TRBV5-4 and TRBJ2-1; 14 bases fit TRBD2. Sequenced sample: peripheral blood. The CDR3 DNA follows: TGTGCCAGCAGCTTGGGGACTAGCGGGGGGCGTGAGCAGTTCTTC. This encodes CASSLGTSGGREQFF.